The 25 T cell receptor beta chains presented below share a single source sample, sequenced in a study of cytomegalovirus exposure and HLA in healthy donors. A multiplex PCR was run with 60 Vbeta primers and 13 Jbeta primers. Some clones are missing from TCRdb's copy, which holds only in-frame ones; the method was immunoSEQ multiplex PCR. The sample comprises approximately 150,000 clones, more than 60% of which are singletons, and about 1.7% rests with the top ten. Sequencing was done on a sample of PBMCs. The source is a male donor in good health and CMV-seronegative.

V is TRBV12-5 and J is TRBJ1-1, with D perhaps matching TRBD1 (6 bases). Deletions cut 0 bases from V and 0 bases from J, with 8 bases between. The CDR3 contains 15 residues. Germline V lookup: CDR1 LGHNT, CDR2 FRNRAP. CDR3 sequence reads: CASGLVGALNTEAFF. CDR3 sequence (DNA): TGTGCTAGTGGTTTGGTGGGGGCCTTGAACACTGAAGCTTTCTTT.

The CDR3 nucleotides are TGTGCCAGTAGTATAGTATTGGGGAGGTATCAGCCCCAGCATTTT. This codes for CASSIVLGRYQPQHF. This chain connects TRBV19 to TRBJ1-5, with D unresolved. The V gene's germline CDR1 is LNHDA and CDR2 SQIVND (reference sequence). This CDR3 has 15 amino acids. V was clipped by 1 base and J by 5 bases, with 12 bases between them.

This sequence joins TRBV6-1 and TRBJ2-6, with 8 nucleotides matching TRBD1. This CDR3 comprises 17 residues. Unmatched junction bases numbered 9, after V lost 6 bases and J lost 2 bases. In germline, CDR1 is MNHNS, CDR2 SASEGT. The chain's CDR3 is CASRETGGDTGANVLTF. CDR3 bases: TGTGCCAGCAGAGAAACAGGGGGTGACACTGGGGCCAACGTCCTGACTTTC.

The chain combines TRBV6-7 with TRBJ2-7, with 7 nucleotides matching TRBD2. TRBV6-7 belongs to the ORF category, with a function that is uncertain. This CDR3 is 15 amino acids long. J was trimmed by 4 bases and V by 5 bases; bases with no gene match: 11. CDR3 nucleotide sequence: TGTGCCAGCAGTCATATTAGGGAGCGGGGTTACGAGCAGTACTTC. Translation: CASSHIRERGYEQYF.

The table lists this clone with a count of one. The rearrangement links TRBV7-9 to TRBJ1-2; TRBD1 matches 11 bases. Unmatched junction bases numbered 3, after V lost 2 bases and J lost 1 base. This CDR3 has 16 amino acids. CDR1 and CDR2 (germline): SEHNR, FQNEAQ (reference sequence). The DNA for the CDR3 is TGTGCCAGCAGCTTATCGGGACAGGGGGTTAACTATGGCTACACCTTC. This translates into CASSLSGQGVNYGYTF.

V is TRBV11-2 and J is TRBJ2-1, with 9 bases matching TRBD1. V trimming: 3 bases; J trimming: 3 bases; junction bases outside the gene matches: 6. This CDR3 is built from 16 residues. Germline V CDR1 and CDR2: SGHAT, FQNNGV. The CDR3 loop is CASSLDRDRDYNEQFF. CDR3 coding DNA: TGTGCCAGCAGCTTGGACCGGGACAGGGACTACAATGAGCAGTTCTTC.

This clone was found once. J is TRBJ1-4 and V is TRBV6-6; 10 positions agree with TRBD1. J lost 7 bases, V lost 2 bases, and 7 bases had no gene match. Germline CDR1 reads MNHNY; CDR2 reads SVGAGI (reference sequence). This CDR3 has 16 residues. The CDR3 coding sequence is TGTGCCAGCAGTTACCAAGGGACAGGGGCGACTGAAAAACTGTTTTTT. It translates to CASSYQGTGATEKLFF.

This sequence joins TRBV30 and TRBJ1-1; unclear D gene. The CDR3 has 13 amino acids. With 0 bases removed from V and 1 base from J, the gap between germline ends came to 6 bases. Germline values: CDR1 GTSNPN, CDR2 SVGIG (reference sequence). This CDR3 reads CAWSVVANTEAFF. The CDR3 bases are TGTGCCTGGAGTGTAGTAGCGAACACTGAAGCTTTCTTT.

The chain is built from TRBV19 and TRBJ1-1, with a weak D call TRBD1 (6 bases). Trimming took 6 bases from V and 7 from J, leaving 12 bases between them. CDR3 length: 12 amino acids. The V gene's germline CDR1 is LNHDA and CDR2 SQIVND (reference sequence). This CDR3 reads CASSQTGFEAFF. The CDR3 DNA reads TGTGCCAGTAGCCAGACAGGATTTGAAGCTTTCTTT.

The chain recombines TRBV7-3 with TRBJ2-7, with 9 bases fitting TRBD1. Trimming cost V 4 bases and J 5 bases; bases outside gene matches: 3. The CDR3 is made up of 13 amino acids. Germline CDR1 SGHTA, CDR2 FQGTGA. In DNA form, the CDR3 reads TGTGCCAGCAGCTCAGGACAGGGGAACGAGCAGTACTTC. Residues: CASSSGQGNEQYF.

This clone was detected only once. V gene TRBV2 combines with J gene TRBJ1-1; D perhaps matches TRBD1 (6 bases). Trimming took off 2 bases at V and 10 bases at J, with 11 bases between the two ends. From germline, CDR1 is SNHLY and CDR2 FYNNEI. The CDR3 has 12 amino acids. CDR3 protein: CASSEHGGAAFF. For the CDR3, the DNA is TGTGCCAGCAGTGAACACGGGGGGGCAGCTTTCTTT. The full variable domain, in which reference TRBV2 and TRBJ1-1 provide the parts outside the CDR3, is EPEVTQTPSHQVTQMGQEVILRCVPISNHLYFYWYRQILGQKVEFLVSFYNNEISEKSEIFDDQFSVERPDGSNFTLKIRSTKLEDSAMYFCASSEHGGAAFFGQGTRLTVV.

The V gene is TRBV6-1, the J gene TRBJ1-1; tentative D call: TRBD1 (5 bases). The CDR3 runs to 14 residues. Between the trimmed V and J ends, which lost 2 bases and 5 bases, there was a span of 12 bases. Germline V lookup: CDR1 MNHNS, CDR2 SASEGT. CDR3 nucleotides: TGTGCCAGCAGTGAACAGGGAGGGAGTACTGAAGCTTTCTTT. Protein product: CASSEQGGSTEAFF.

The J gene is TRBJ1-2, the V gene TRBV14; possibly TRBD1 for D (6 bases). Trimming removed 0 bases at V and 7 bases at J, with 12 bases between. The CDR3 is made up of 14 amino acids. Germline assignment: CDR1 SGHDN and CDR2 FVKESK. The CDR3 sequence: CASSQEGRGRGYTF. The CDR3, as DNA: TGTGCCAGCAGCCAAGAGGGCAGGGGACGTGGCTACACCTTC.

The chain is built from TRBV6-1 and TRBJ1-1, with no clear D. The CDR3 totals 13 residues. V lost 8 bases and J lost 3, with 13 bases in between. Germline V gives CDR1 MNHNS, CDR2 SASEGT. The CDR3: CASRKSGDTEAFF. The CDR3 nucleotides read TGTGCCAGCCGGAAGTCAGGCGACACTGAAGCTTTCTTT.

The V and J genes are TRBV19 and TRBJ2-1; TRBD2 matches at 9 bases. V shed 1 base, J shed 7 bases, and the junction held 17 bases outside the gene matches. Per the germline V gene, CDR1 is LNHDA and CDR2 is SQIVND (reference sequence). The length of the CDR3 is 19 residues. The CDR3 here is CASSIAPSWGGGGLNEQFF. The CDR3 nucleotides read TGTGCCAGTAGTATAGCCCCGAGCTGGGGCGGGGGGGGCTTGAATGAGCAGTTCTTC.

In its sample, this clone was seen once. This sequence joins TRBV7-6 and TRBJ2-7; possibly TRBD1 for D (7 bases). V dropped 5 bases and J dropped 7 bases, with 24 bases sitting between them. The germline CDR1 and CDR2 sequences are SGHVS and FNYEAQ. The CDR3 runs 16 residues. CDR3 DNA sequence: TGTGCCAGCAGCGGCGGGACAGAAGTAGGGAGCGGAGAGCAGTACTTC. Its protein product is CASSGGTEVGSGEQYF. Full variable domain (missing parts from reference TRBV7-6 and TRBJ2-7): GAGVSQSPRYKVTKRGQDVALRCDPISGHVSLYWYRQALGQGPEFLTYFNYEAQQDKSGLPNDRFSAERPEGSISTLTIQRTEQRDSAMYRCASSGGTEVGSGEQYFGPGTRLTVT.

This rearrangement joins TRBV7-6 to TRBJ2-7, with TRBD1 matching 7 bases. Germline-derived CDR1 and CDR2 are SGHVS and FNYEAQ. The CDR3 spans 16 residues. V lost 5 bases and J lost 5; bases outside the gene matches: 15. This CDR3 is CASSLNTGALFNEQYF. In nucleotides, the CDR3 is TGTGCCAGCAGCCTAAATACAGGGGCTCTATTTAACGAGCAGTACTTC.

V usage is TRBV5-5 and J usage is TRBJ2-5; possible D gene TRBD2, 5 bases. The CDR3 runs to 13 residues. Germline V gene data show CDR1 as SGHKS and CDR2 as YYEKEE (reference sequence). V dropped 6 bases and J dropped 7 bases, with 16 bases sitting between them. CDR3 residues: CASTPDLWGTQYF. The DNA for the CDR3 is TGTGCCAGCACCCCGGACTTGTGGGGGACCCAGTACTTC.

The chain joins TRBV28 to TRBJ1-5; TRBD1 matches 9 bases. Losses at the gene ends were 8 bases for V and 0 bases for J; bases not matched to a gene: 5. Germline CDR1 and CDR2: MDHEN and SYDVKM. There are 15 residues in the CDR3. CDR3 sequence: CASLGQGYSNQPQHF. Written as DNA, the CDR3 is TGTGCCAGCTTGGGACAGGGCTATAGCAATCAGCCCCAGCATTTT.

The gene calls are TRBV11-2 and TRBJ1-1; tentatively, D is TRBD1 (6 bases). V lost 7 bases, J lost 2 bases, and 14 bases lay in between. CDR1 and CDR2 (germline): SGHAT, FQNNGV. The CDR3 length is 14 residues. The CDR3 is CASTFGTRNTEAFF. For the CDR3, the DNA is TGTGCCAGCACCTTTGGGACACGAAACACTGAAGCTTTCTTT.

The V gene is TRBV9, the J gene TRBJ1-3; D possibly corresponds to TRBD1 (6 bases). CDR3 length equals 15 residues. Trimming cost V 2 bases and J 0 bases, with 9 bases left between them. The germline V gene has CDR1 SGDLS and CDR2 YYNGEE. CDR3 DNA sequence: TGTGCCAGCAGCGTGACAGGCAGCTCTGGAAACACCATATATTTT. This codes for CASSVTGSSGNTIYF.

J is TRBJ1-4 and V is TRBV11-2; D is ambiguous. CDR3 length equals 11 residues. Germline CDR1 is SGHAT and CDR2 is FQNNGV. V lost 3 bases to trimming and J lost 7 bases, with 3 bases between them. CDR3 residues: CASSFSEKLFF. Written as DNA, the CDR3 is TGTGCCAGCAGCTTCAGTGAAAAACTGTTTTTT.

The chain recombines TRBV19 with TRBJ1-2, with D perhaps matching TRBD1 (5 bases). Germline loops: CDR1 LNHDA, CDR2 SQIVND (reference sequence). The V end lost 0 bases, the J end lost 1 base, and 18 bases lay between the germline ends. The CDR3 is 18 amino acids. CDR3 sequence: CASSIDLGRRGGNYGYTF. The CDR3 nucleotides are TGTGCCAGTAGTATAGATCTCGGCAGGAGGGGAGGTAACTATGGCTACACCTTC.

V and J are TRBV6-5 and TRBJ1-4; D is uncertain. The V gene's germline CDR1 is MNHEY and CDR2 SVGAGI. The CDR3 spans 14 residues. The V end was cut by 6 bases, the J end by 0 bases, with 8 bases between. In nucleotides, the CDR3 is TGTGCCAGCAGCATACTAGCAACTAATGAAAAACTGTTTTTT. It yields the protein CASSILATNEKLFF.

The table lists this clone with a few counts. The genes are TRBV30 and TRBJ1-1, with 9 bases aligning to TRBD1. The CDR3 covers 11 residues. Per germline, CDR1 GTSNPN and CDR2 SVGIG (reference sequence). Losses at the gene ends were 5 bases for V and 10 bases for J; bases not matched to a gene: 5. The CDR3 DNA follows: TGTGCCTGGGACAGGGGGTTTGCAGCTTTCTTT. Translated, it gives CAWDRGFAAFF.